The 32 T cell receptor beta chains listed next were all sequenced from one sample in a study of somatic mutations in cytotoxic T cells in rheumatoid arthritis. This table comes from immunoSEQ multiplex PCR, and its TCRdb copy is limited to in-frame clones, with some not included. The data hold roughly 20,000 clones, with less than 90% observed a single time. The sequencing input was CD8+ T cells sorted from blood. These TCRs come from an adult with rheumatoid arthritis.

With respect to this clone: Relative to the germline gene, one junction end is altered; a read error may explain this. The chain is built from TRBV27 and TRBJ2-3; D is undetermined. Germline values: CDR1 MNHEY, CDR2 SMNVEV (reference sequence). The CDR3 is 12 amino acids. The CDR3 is CASSLPTKPPYF. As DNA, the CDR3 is TGTGCCAGCAGTTTACCAACCAAACCCCCCTACTTT.

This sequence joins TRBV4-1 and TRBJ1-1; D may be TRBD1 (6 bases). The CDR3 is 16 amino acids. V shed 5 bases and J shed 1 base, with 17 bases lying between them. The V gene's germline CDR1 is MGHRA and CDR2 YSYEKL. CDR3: CASSSLTGTPNTEAFF. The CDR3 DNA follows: TGCGCCAGCAGCTCGCTTACCGGGACACCGAACACTGAAGCTTTCTTT.

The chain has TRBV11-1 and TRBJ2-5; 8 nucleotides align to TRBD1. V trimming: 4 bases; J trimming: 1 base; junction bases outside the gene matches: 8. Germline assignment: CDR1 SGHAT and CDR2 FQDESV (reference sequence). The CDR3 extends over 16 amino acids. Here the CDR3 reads CASSSGTGDFQETQYF. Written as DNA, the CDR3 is TGTGCCAGCAGCTCGGGGACAGGCGACTTCCAAGAGACCCAGTACTTC.

Here the CDR3 DNA reads TGCAGCGTTGAATCGGACGGATACTCTGGAAACACCATATATTTT. Translation: CSVESDGYSGNTIYF. The V and J genes are TRBV29-1 and TRBJ1-3; D gene uncertain. V gave up 2 bases and J gave up 0 bases, with 11 bases separating them. The CDR3 length is 15 residues. CDR1 SQVTM and CDR2 ANQGSEA come from the germline V gene.

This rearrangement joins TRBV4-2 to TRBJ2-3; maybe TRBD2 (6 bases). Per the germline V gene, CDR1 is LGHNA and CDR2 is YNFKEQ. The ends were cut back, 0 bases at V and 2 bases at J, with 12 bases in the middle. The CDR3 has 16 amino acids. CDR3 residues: CASSQDTIADTDTQYF. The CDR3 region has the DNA TGTGCCAGCAGCCAAGATACGATAGCGGACACAGATACGCAGTATTTT.

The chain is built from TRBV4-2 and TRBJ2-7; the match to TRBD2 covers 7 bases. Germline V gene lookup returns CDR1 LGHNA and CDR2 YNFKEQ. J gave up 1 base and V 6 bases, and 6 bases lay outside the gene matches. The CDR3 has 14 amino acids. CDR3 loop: CASSDVGLSYEQYF. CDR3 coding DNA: TGTGCCAGCAGTGATGTGGGACTATCCTACGAGCAGTACTTC.

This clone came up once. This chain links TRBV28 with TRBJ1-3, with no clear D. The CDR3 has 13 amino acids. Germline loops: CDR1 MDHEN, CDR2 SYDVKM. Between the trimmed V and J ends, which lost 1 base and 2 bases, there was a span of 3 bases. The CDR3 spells CASSLYTGNTIYF. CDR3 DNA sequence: TGTGCCAGCAGTTTATATACTGGAAACACCATATATTTT.

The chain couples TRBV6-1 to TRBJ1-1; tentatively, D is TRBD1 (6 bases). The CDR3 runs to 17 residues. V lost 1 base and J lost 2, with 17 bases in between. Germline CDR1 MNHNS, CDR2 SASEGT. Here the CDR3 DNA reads TGTGCCAGCAGTGAAGAATGGGAGGGGGAAATAAACACTGAAGCTTTCTTT. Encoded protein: CASSEEWEGEINTEAFF.

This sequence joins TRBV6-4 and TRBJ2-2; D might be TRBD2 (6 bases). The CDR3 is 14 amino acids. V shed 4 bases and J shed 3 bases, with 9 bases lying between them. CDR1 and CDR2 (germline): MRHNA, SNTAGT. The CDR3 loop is CASSGSGDTGELFF. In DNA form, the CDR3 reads TGTGCCAGCAGTGGATCGGGGGACACCGGGGAGCTGTTTTTT.

The CDR3 loop reads CASSNEPNTEAFF. The DNA of the CDR3 is TGTGCCAGCAGTAATGAGCCGAACACTGAAGCTTTCTTT. The chain links TRBV2 to TRBJ1-1; D remains unclear. The CDR3 runs 13 residues. CDR1 is SNHLY, CDR2 FYNNEI, per germline. Trimming shortened V by 5 bases and J by 1 base, and 8 bases separated the two germline ends.

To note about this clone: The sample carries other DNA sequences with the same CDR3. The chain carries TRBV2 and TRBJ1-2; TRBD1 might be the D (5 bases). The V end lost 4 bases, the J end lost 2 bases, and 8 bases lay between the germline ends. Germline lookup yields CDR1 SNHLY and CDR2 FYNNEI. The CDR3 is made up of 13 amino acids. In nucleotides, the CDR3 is TGTGCCAGCAGTGGCAGGGCAAACTATGGCTACACCTTC. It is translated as CASSGRANYGYTF.

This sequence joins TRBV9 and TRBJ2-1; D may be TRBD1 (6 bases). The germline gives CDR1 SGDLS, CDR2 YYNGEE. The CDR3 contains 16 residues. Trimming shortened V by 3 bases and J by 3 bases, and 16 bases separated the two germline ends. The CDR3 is CASSGEAAGDYNEQFF. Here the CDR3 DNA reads TGTGCCAGCAGCGGAGAGGCGGCAGGGGACTACAATGAGCAGTTCTTC.

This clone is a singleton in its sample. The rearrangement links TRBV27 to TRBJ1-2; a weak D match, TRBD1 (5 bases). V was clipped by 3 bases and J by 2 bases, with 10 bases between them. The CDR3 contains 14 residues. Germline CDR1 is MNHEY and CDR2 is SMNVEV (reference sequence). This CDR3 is CASSFQGGNYGYTF. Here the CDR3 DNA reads TGTGCCAGCAGTTTTCAGGGAGGGAACTATGGCTACACCTTC.

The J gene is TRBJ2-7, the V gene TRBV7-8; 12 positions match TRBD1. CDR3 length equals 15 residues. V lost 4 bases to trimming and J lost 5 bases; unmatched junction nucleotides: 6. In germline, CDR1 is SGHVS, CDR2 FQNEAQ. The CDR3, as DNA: TGTGCCAGCAGCTCGCGGGGACAGGGGGCCCACGAGCAGTACTTC. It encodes CASSSRGQGAHEQYF.

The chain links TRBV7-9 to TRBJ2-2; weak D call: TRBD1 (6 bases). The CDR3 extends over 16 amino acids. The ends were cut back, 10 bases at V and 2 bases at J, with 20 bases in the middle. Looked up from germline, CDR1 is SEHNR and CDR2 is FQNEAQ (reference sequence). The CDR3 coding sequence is TGTGCCACGGACCTGTGGGGGCGGACTAACACCGGGGAGCTGTTTTTT. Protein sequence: CATDLWGRTNTGELFF.

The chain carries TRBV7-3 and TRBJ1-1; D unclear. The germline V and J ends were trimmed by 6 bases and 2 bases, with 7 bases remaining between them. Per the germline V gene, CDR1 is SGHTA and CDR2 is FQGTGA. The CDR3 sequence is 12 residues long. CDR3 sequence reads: CASRLLNTEAFF. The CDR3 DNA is TGTGCCAGCAGGCTATTAAACACTGAAGCTTTCTTT.

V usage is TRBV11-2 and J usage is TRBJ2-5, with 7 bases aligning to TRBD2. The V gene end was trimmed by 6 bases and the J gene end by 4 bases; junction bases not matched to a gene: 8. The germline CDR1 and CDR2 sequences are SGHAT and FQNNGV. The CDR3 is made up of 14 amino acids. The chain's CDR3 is CASRSTGEGETQYF. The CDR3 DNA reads TGTGCCAGCAGATCGACGGGGGAGGGAGAGACCCAGTACTTC. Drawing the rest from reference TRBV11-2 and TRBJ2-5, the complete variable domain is EAGVAQSPRYKIIEKRQSVAFWCNPISGHATLYWYQQILGQGPKLLIQFQNNGVVDDSQLPKDRFSAERLKGVDSTLKIQPAKLEDSAVYLCASRSTGEGETQYFGPGTRLLVL.

The CDR3 sequence: CATWDARGNTIYF. The CDR3 DNA is TGTGCCACTTGGGATGCTAGGGGAAACACCATATATTTT. The chain links TRBV19 to TRBJ1-3; D remains ambiguous. Germline V lookup: CDR1 LNHDA, CDR2 SQIVND (reference sequence). The CDR3 has 13 residues. V was clipped by 10 bases and J by 4 bases, with 14 bases between them.

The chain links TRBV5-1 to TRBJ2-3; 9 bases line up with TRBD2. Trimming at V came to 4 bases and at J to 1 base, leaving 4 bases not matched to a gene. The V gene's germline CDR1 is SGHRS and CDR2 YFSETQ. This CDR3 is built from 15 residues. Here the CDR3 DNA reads TGCGCCAGCAGCGGGACTAGCTACGGCACAGATACGCAGTATTTT. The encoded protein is CASSGTSYGTDTQYF.

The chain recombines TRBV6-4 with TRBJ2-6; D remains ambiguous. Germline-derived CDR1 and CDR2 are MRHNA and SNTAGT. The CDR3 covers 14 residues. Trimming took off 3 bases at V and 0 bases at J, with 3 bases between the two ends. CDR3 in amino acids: CASSDHSGANVLTF. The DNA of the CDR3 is TGTGCCAGCAGTGATCACTCTGGGGCCAACGTCCTGACTTTC.

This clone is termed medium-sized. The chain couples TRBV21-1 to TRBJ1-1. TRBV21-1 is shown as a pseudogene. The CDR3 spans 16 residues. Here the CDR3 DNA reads TGTGCCAGCAGCAAAGAGGGGGGCGAGAGGAACACTGAAGCTTTCTTT. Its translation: CASSKEGGERNTEAFF.

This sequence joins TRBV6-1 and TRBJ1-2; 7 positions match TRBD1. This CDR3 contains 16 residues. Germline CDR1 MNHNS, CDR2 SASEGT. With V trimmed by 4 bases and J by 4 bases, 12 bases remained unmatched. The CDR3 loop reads CASSAPGRGRVYGYTF. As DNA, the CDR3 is TGTGCCAGCAGTGCCCCGGGTAGGGGGCGGGTCTATGGCTACACCTTC.

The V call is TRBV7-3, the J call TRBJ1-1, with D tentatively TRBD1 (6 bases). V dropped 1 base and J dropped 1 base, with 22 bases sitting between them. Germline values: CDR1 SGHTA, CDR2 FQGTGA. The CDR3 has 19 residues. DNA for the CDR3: TGTGCCAGCAGCTTAATTCGTGTCTCCCGAGGGGGTCGGAACACTGAAGCTTTCTTT. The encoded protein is CASSLIRVSRGGRNTEAFF.

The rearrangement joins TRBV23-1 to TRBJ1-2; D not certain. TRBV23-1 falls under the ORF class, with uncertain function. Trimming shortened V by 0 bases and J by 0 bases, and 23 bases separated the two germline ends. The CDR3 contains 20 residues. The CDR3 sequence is CASSQSLGSGYIRANYGYTF. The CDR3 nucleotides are TGCGCCAGCAGTCAATCGCTAGGGAGCGGATATATTCGAGCTAACTATGGCTACACCTTC.

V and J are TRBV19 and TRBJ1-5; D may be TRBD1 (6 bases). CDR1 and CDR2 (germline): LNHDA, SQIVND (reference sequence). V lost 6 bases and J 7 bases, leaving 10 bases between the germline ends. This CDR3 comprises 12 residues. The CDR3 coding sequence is TGTGCCAGTAGGAGCAGGGGCCAGCCCCAGCATTTT. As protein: CASRSRGQPQHF.

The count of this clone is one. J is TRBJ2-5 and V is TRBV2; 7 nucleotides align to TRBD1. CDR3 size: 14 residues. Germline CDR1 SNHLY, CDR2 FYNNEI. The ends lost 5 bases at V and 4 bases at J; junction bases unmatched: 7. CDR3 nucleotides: TGTGCCAGCAGTCTGGGACAGAGTCTAGAGACCCAGTACTTC. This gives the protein CASSLGQSLETQYF.

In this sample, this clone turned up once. Here the CDR3 reads CAISHSGRDTEAFF. CDR3 nucleotides: TGTGCCATCAGTCACAGCGGACGGGACACTGAAGCTTTCTTT. The chain joins TRBV10-3 to TRBJ1-1; no firm D call. Trimming stripped 5 bases from V and 3 bases from J, with 13 bases between. The CDR3 consists of 14 residues. Germline assignment: CDR1 ENHRY and CDR2 SYGVKD.

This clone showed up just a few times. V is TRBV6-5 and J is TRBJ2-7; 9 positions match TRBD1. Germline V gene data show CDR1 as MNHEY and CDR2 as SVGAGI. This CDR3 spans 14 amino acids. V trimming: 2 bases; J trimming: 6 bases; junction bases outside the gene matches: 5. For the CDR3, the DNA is TGTGCCAGCAGTTACAAGACAGGGGGTGGCGAGCAGTACTTC. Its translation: CASSYKTGGGEQYF.

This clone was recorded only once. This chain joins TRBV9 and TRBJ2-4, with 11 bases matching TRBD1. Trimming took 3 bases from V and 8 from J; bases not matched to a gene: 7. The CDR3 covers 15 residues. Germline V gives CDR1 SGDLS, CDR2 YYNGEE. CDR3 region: CASSDVDRGRDIQYF. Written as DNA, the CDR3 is TGTGCCAGCAGCGACGTGGACAGGGGGCGGGACATTCAGTACTTC. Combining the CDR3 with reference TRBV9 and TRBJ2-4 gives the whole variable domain DSGVTQTPKHLITATGQRVTLRCSPRSGDLSVYWYQQSLDQGLQFLIQYYNGEERAKGNILERFSAQQFPDLHSELNLSSLELGDSALYFCASSDVDRGRDIQYFGAGTRLSVL.

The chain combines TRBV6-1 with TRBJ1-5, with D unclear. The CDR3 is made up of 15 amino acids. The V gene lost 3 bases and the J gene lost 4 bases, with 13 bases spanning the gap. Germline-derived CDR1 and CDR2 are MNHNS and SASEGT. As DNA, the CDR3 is TGTGCCAGCAGTGAGTCCGACGGAGGAAATCAGCCCCAGCATTTT. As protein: CASSESDGGNQPQHF.

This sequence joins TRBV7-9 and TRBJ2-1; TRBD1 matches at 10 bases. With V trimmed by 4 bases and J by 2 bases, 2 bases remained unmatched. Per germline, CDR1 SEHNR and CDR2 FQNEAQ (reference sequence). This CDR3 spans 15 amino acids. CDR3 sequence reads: CASSSGTGAYNEQFF. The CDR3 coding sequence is TGTGCCAGCAGCTCTGGGACAGGGGCCTACAATGAGCAGTTCTTC.

Here the CDR3 DNA reads TGTGCCATCCCCCAGGGATCCTATGGCTACACCTTC. Its protein product is CAIPQGSYGYTF. This sequence joins TRBV10-3 and TRBJ1-2; D is perhaps TRBD1 (5 bases). The CDR3 extends over 12 amino acids. Germline CDR1 is ENHRY and CDR2 is SYGVKD. V gave up 8 bases and J gave up 4 bases, with 11 bases separating them.